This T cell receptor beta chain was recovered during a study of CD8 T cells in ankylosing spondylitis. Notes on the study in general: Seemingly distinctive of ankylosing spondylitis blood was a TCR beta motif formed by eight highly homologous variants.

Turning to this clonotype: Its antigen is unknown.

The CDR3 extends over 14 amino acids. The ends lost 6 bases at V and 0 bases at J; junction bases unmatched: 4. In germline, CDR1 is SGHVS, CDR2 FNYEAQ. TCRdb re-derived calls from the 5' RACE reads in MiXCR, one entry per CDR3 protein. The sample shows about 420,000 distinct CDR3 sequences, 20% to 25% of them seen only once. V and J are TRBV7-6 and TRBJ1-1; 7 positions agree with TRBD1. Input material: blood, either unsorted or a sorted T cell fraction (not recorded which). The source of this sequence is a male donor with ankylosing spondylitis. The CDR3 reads CASSQTGMNTEAFF. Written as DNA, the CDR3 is TGTGCCAGCAGTCAGACAGGGATGAACACTGAAGCTTTCTTT.